One and the same sample provided the 14 T cell receptor beta chains below, sequenced in a study of shared clonotypes between healthy human individuals. Clones were sequenced by immunoSEQ multiplex PCR, and TCRdb holds only the in-frame ones, with some missing. The sample has millions of clones; roughly 94% are singletons. The sample consisted of naive CD4+ T cells sorted from blood. As to subset: CD45RA+ positively selected. These receptors were collected from a man younger than 35 in good health.

Concerning this clone itself: Other DNA sequences within the sample encode an identical CDR3. This chain connects TRBV30 to TRBJ1-2, with D unclear. V was clipped by 0 bases and J by 3 bases, with 8 bases between them. The CDR3 contains 13 residues. Germline values: CDR1 GTSNPN, CDR2 SVGIG (reference sequence). CDR3 residues: CAWSVRADYGYTF. CDR3 DNA sequence: TGTGCCTGGAGTGTTAGGGCAGACTATGGCTACACCTTC.

The V gene is TRBV2, the J gene TRBJ2-7, with TRBD2 matching over 12 bases. Germline CDR1 SNHLY, CDR2 FYNNEI. The CDR3 consists of 16 residues. J lost 4 bases, V lost 6 bases, and 10 bases had no gene match. CDR3 sequence: CASRDQGLAGWYEQYF. In DNA form, the CDR3 reads TGTGCCAGCAGGGACCAGGGACTAGCGGGTTGGTACGAGCAGTACTTC.

Note on this clone: At the DNA level, this CDR3 is encoded by other sequences in the same sample as well. The CDR3 loop is CASSFGGIGEKLFF. CDR3 DNA: TGTGCCAGCAGTTTTGGGGGCATAGGTGAAAAACTGTTTTTT. This chain links TRBV28 with TRBJ1-4, with D perhaps matching TRBD1 (6 bases). The CDR3 loop spans 14 amino acids. Germline assignment: CDR1 MDHEN and CDR2 SYDVKM. V lost 3 bases to trimming and J lost 7 bases, with 12 bases between them.

The V and J genes are TRBV5-1 and TRBJ2-1, with D perhaps TRBD1 or TRBD2 (6 bases each). CDR3 length: 14 amino acids. With 6 bases removed from V and 7 bases from J, the gap between germline ends came to 17 bases. CDR1 is SGHRS and CDR2 is YFSETQ in the germline V gene. CDR3 in amino acids: CASNLGGQGNEQFF. In DNA form, the CDR3 reads TGCGCCAGCAATTTGGGGGGCCAAGGGAATGAGCAGTTCTTC. The full variable domain, in which reference TRBV5-1 and TRBJ2-1 provide the parts outside the CDR3, is KAGVTQTPRYLIKTRGQQVTLSCSPISGHRSVSWYQQTPGQGLQFLFEYFSETQRNKGNFPGRFSGRQFSNSRSEMNVSTLELGDSALYLCASNLGGQGNEQFFGPGTRLTVL.

The gene calls are TRBV2 and TRBJ1-2, with 8 bases aligning to TRBD1. Germline V lookup: CDR1 SNHLY, CDR2 FYNNEI. V lost 3 bases, J lost 7 bases, and 4 bases stayed unmatched. The CDR3 totals 13 residues. CDR3 DNA: TGTGCCAGCAGTGAGCAACAGGGGGGTGGCTACACCTTC. Protein sequence: CASSEQQGGGYTF. The complete variable domain, with remaining parts taken from reference TRBV2 and TRBJ1-2, reads EPEVTQTPSHQVTQMGQEVILRCVPISNHLYFYWYRQILGQKVEFLVSFYNNEISEKSEIFDDQFSVERPDGSNFTLKIRSTKLEDSAMYFCASSEQQGGGYTFGSGTRLTVV.

The CDR3 DNA reads as TGTGCCAGTAGTATGCGGGAGGCGATATACAATGAGCAGTTCTTC. The encoded protein is CASSMREAIYNEQFF. The chain recombines TRBV19 with TRBJ2-1; 8 bases match TRBD2. Germline V gene data show CDR1 as LNHDA and CDR2 as SQIVND (reference sequence). This CDR3 region has 15 residues. V was pared by 3 bases and J by 4 bases, with 5 bases of the junction left unmatched.

This chain connects TRBV2 to TRBJ1-5; D is perhaps TRBD1 (6 bases). CDR1 and CDR2 (germline): SNHLY, FYNNEI. This CDR3 is built from 13 residues. V dropped 6 bases and J dropped 5 bases, with 11 bases sitting between them. CDR3 nucleotides: TGTGCCAGCAGGAAACAGGGAGATCAGCCCCAGCATTTT. Protein: CASRKQGDQPQHF.

The V call is TRBV10-1, the J call TRBJ2-2; the match to TRBD2 covers 12 bases. Germline loops: CDR1 WNHNN, CDR2 SYGVQD (reference sequence). The CDR3 has 19 amino acids. J lost 8 bases, V lost 0 bases, and 13 bases had no gene match. In DNA, the CDR3 is TGCGCCAGCAGTGAGTCCCGACTAGCGGGGGCTCCATTGGGAGGGGAGCTGTTTTTT. Protein sequence: CASSESRLAGAPLGGELFF.

The chain combines TRBV4-3 with TRBJ1-3, with D unclear. This CDR3 has 16 residues. Per the germline V gene, CDR1 is LGHNA and CDR2 is YSLEER. V was cut by 1 base and J by 0 bases, with 10 bases left in between. This chain's CDR3 is CASSQAITDSGNTIYF. DNA of the CDR3: TGCGCCAGCAGCCAAGCTATAACAGACTCTGGAAACACCATATATTTT.

The rearrangement joins TRBV7-2 to TRBJ2-3, with 9 bases identical to TRBD2. Germline CDR1 is SGHTA and CDR2 is FQGNSA. J gave up 7 bases and V 4 bases, and 6 bases lay outside the gene matches. There are 14 residues in the CDR3. CDR3 in DNA: TGTGCCAGCAGCTACAGCGGGGGGTTAAATACGCAGTATTTT. Amino acids: CASSYSGGLNTQYF.

The chain has TRBV4-3 and TRBJ2-3; D is undetermined. Germline CDR1 reads LGHNA; CDR2 reads YSLEER. The CDR3 is made up of 16 amino acids. The V gene lost 4 bases and the J gene lost 3 bases, with 17 bases spanning the gap. The CDR3 loop reads CASSLVWQDVTDTQYF. DNA for the CDR3: TGCGCCAGCAGCCTCGTTTGGCAGGACGTAACAGATACGCAGTATTTT.

This chain connects TRBV19 to TRBJ1-4; no definite D call. Germline CDR1 is LNHDA and CDR2 is SQIVND (reference sequence). Between the trimmed V and J ends, which lost 4 bases and 5 bases, there was a span of 14 bases. This CDR3 has 15 residues. CDR3 nucleotide sequence: TGTGCCAGTAGTAGGCTGGCAGCAGTGAATGAAAAACTGTTTTTT. The encoded protein is CASSRLAAVNEKLFF.

Comment on this clone: Other DNA sequences in this specimen translate into the identical CDR3. V gene TRBV5-1 combines with J gene TRBJ2-5, with TRBD2 identical over 8 bases. The length of the CDR3 is 15 residues. Per the germline V gene, CDR1 is SGHRS and CDR2 is YFSETQ. V lost 0 bases, J lost 2 bases, and 3 bases stayed unmatched. CDR3 region: CASSLGGGPQETQYF. Written as DNA, the CDR3 is TGCGCCAGCAGCTTGGGCGGGGGGCCTCAAGAGACCCAGTACTTC.

CDR3: CASSPGAGNTIYF. CDR3 DNA sequence: TGTGCCAGCAGCCCAGGGGCAGGAAACACCATATATTTT. The V call is TRBV5-4, the J call TRBJ1-3, with D possibly being TRBD1 (6 bases). CDR3 length: 13 residues. V was trimmed by 4 bases and J by 4 bases, leaving 9 bases between them. Germline V gene lookup returns CDR1 SGHNT and CDR2 YYREEE (reference sequence).